This TCR beta chain was captured by sequencing in a study of blood T cell repertoires in COVID-19. Study details: Some COVID-19 samples were acute and others convalescent; all came from the United States, Italy and Spain.

This clone appeared once. The assay was immunoSEQ multiplex PCR, and TCRdb's table has in-frame clones only and misses some. The sample has some 200,000 clones, around four fifths seen once. Looked up from germline, CDR1 is LNHDA and CDR2 is SQIVND (reference sequence). V lost 7 bases, J lost 2 bases, and 2 bases stayed unmatched. The CDR3 extends over 13 amino acids. The sequencing input was peripheral blood. This sequence was found in a man between 60 and 75 years old with COVID-19, enrolled during active disease. The chain joins TRBV19 to TRBJ1-5; 7 bases fit TRBD1. CDR3 coding DNA: TGTGCCAGTATAGGGACAGGCAATCAGCCCCAGCATTTT. Its protein is CASIGTGNQPQHF.